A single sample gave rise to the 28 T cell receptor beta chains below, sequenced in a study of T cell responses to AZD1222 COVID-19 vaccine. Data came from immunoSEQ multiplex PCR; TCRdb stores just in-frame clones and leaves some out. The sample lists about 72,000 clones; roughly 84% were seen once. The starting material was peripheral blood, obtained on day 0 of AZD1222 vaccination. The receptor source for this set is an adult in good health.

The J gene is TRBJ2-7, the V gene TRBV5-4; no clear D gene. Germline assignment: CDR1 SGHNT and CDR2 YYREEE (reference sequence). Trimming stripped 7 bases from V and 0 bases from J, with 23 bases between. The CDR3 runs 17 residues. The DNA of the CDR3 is TGTGCCAGCTCTCGCCGGCTAAGGACGGCCCCCTCCTACGAGCAGTACTTC. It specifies CASSRRLRTAPSYEQYF.

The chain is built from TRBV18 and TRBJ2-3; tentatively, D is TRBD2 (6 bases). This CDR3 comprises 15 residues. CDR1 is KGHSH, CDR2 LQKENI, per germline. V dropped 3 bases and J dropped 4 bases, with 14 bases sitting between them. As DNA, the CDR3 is TGTGCCAGCTCACCCGGAGGGAGCCGGGCAGATACGCAGTATTTT. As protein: CASSPGGSRADTQYF. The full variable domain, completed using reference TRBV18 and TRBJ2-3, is NAGVMQNPRHLVRRRGQEARLRCSPMKGHSHVYWYRQLPEEGLKFMVYLQKENIIDESGMPKERFSAEFPKEGPSILRIQQVVRGDSAAYFCASSPGGSRADTQYFGPGTRLTVL.

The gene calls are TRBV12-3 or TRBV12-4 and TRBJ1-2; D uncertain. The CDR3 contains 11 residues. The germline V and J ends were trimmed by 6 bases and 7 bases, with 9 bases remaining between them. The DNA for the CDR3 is TGTGCCAGCAGCCGAACGACTGGCTACACCTTC. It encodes CASSRTTGYTF.

Here the CDR3 reads CASRGRPRGYTF. The CDR3 DNA reads TGCGCCAGCAGAGGACGGCCGAGAGGCTACACCTTC. The chain has TRBV10-1 and TRBJ1-2; D not certain. Germline CDR1 and CDR2: WNHNN and SYGVQD (reference sequence). This CDR3 spans 12 amino acids. The V end was cut by 6 bases, the J end by 8 bases, with 13 bases between.

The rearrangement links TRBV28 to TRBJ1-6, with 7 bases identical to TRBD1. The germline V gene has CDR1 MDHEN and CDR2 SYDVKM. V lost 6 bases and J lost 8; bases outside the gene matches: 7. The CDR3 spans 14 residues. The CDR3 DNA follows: TGTGCCAGCAGCAAACAGGGGTTCTATTCACCCCTCCACTTT. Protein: CASSKQGFYSPLHF.

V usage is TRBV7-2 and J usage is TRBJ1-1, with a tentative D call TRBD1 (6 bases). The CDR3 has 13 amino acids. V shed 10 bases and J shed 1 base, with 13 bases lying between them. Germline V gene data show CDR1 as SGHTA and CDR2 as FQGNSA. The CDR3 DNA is TGTGCCAATTACCGGACAGCGAACACTGAAGCTTTCTTT. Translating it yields CANYRTANTEAFF.

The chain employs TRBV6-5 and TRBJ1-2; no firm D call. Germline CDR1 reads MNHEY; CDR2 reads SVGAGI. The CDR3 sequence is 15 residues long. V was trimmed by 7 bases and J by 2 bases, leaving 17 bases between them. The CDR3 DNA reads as TGTGCCAGCACCCCCCACTCCGGGGTAAACTATGGCTACACCTTC. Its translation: CASTPHSGVNYGYTF.

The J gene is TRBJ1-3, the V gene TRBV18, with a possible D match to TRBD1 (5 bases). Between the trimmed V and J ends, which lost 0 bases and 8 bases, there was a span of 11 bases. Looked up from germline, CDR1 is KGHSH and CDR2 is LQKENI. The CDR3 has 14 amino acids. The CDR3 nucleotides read TGTGCCAGCTCACCACCGTCGGGGGAAGACACCATATATTTT. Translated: CASSPPSGEDTIYF. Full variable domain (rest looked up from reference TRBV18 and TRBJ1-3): NAGVMQNPRHLVRRRGQEARLRCSPMKGHSHVYWYRQLPEEGLKFMVYLQKENIIDESGMPKERFSAEFPKEGPSILRIQQVVRGDSAAYFCASSPPSGEDTIYFGEGSWLTVV.

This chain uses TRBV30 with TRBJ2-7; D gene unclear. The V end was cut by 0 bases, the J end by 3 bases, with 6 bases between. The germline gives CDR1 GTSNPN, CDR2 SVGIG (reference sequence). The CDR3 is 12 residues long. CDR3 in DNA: TGTGCCTGGAGTGTAGGTTACTACGAGCAGTACTTC. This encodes CAWSVGYYEQYF.

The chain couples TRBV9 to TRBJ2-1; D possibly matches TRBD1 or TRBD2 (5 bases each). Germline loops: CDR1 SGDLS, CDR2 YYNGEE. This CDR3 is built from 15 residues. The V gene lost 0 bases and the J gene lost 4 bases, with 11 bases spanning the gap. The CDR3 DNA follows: TGTGCCAGCAGCGTAGGCAGGGAGAGTTACAATGAGCAGTTCTTC. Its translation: CASSVGRESYNEQFF.

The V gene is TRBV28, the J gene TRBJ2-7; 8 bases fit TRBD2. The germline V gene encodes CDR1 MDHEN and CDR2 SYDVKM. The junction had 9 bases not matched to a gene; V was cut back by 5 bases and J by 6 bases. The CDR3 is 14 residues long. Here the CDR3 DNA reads TGTGCCAGCAGTCCCATAGCGCGGGGGGCCGAGCAGTACTTC. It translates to CASSPIARGAEQYF.

CDR3 sequence: CASSLDWTGYGYTF. Here the CDR3 DNA reads TGTGCCAGCAGCTTAGACTGGACTGGCTATGGCTACACCTTC. V usage is TRBV5-5 and J usage is TRBJ1-2, with unresolved D. The V gene lost 2 bases and the J gene lost 4 bases, with 12 bases spanning the gap. CDR1 is SGHKS and CDR2 is YYEKEE in the germline V gene (reference sequence). The CDR3 runs to 14 residues.

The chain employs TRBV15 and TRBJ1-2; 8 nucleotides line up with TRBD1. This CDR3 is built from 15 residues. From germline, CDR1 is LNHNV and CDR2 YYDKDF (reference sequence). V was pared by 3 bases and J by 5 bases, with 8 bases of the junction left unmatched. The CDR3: CATSREPGQVYGYTF. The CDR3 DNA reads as TGTGCCACCAGCAGGGAACCGGGACAGGTTTATGGCTACACCTTC.

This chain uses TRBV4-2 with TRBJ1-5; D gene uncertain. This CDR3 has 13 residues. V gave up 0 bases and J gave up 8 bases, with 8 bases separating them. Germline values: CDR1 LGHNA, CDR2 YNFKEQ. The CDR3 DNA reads TGTGCCAGCAGCCAAGAAAAGGGAGAGCCCCAGCATTTT. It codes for CASSQEKGEPQHF.

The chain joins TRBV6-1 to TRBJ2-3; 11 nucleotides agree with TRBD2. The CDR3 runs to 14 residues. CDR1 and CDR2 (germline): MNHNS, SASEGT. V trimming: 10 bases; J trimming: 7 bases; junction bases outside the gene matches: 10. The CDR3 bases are TGTGCCACCCAAACTAGCGGGGGTCCAAATACGCAGTATTTT. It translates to CATQTSGGPNTQYF.

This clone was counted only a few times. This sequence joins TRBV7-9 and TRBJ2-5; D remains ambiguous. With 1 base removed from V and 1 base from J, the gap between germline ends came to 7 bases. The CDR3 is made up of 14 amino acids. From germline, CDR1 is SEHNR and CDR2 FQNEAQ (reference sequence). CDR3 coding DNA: TGTGCCAGCAGCTTAGACGACTTCCAAGAGACCCAGTACTTC. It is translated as CASSLDDFQETQYF.

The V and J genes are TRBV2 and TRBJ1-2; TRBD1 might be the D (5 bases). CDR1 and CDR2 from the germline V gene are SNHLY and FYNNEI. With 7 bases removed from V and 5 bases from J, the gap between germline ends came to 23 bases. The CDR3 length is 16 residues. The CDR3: CASNAGSPPLTYGYTF. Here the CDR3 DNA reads TGTGCCAGCAATGCAGGGAGTCCGCCGCTTACATATGGCTACACCTTC.

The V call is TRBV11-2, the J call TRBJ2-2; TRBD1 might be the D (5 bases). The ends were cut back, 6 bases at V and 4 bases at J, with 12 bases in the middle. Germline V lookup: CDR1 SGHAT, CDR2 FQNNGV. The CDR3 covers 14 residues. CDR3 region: CASRKGRATGELFF. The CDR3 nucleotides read TGTGCCAGCAGAAAAGGCAGGGCCACCGGGGAGCTGTTTTTT.

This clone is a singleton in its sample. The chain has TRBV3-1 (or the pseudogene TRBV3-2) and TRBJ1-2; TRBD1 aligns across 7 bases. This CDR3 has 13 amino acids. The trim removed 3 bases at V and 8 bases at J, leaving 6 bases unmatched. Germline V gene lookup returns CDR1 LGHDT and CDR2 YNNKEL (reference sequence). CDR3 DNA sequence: TGTGCCAGCAGCCAGCCACAGGGGTCAGGCTACACCTTC. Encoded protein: CASSQPQGSGYTF.

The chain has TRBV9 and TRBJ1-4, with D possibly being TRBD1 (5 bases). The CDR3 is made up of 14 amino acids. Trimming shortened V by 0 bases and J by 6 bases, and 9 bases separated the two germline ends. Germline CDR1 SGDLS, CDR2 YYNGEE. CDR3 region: CASSVGQGYEKLFF. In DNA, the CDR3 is TGTGCCAGCAGCGTAGGGCAGGGTTATGAAAAACTGTTTTTT.

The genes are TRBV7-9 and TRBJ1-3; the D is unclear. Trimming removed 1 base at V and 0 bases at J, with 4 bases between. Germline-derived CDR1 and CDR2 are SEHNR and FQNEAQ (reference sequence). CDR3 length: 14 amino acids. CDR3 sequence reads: CASSLDSSGNTIYF. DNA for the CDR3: TGTGCCAGCAGCTTAGACTCCTCTGGAAACACCATATATTTT.

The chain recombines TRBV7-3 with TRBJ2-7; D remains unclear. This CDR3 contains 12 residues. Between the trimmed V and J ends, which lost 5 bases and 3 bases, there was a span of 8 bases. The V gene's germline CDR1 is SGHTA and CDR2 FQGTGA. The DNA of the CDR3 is TGTGCCAGCAGCCCAGACGGCTACGAGCAGTACTTC. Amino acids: CASSPDGYEQYF.

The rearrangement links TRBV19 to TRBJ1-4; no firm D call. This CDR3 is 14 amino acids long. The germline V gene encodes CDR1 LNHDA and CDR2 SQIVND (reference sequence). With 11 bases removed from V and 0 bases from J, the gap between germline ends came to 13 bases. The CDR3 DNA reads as TGTGCCTCTTCCGCAAGTGCAACTAATGAAAAACTGTTTTTT. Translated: CASSASATNEKLFF.

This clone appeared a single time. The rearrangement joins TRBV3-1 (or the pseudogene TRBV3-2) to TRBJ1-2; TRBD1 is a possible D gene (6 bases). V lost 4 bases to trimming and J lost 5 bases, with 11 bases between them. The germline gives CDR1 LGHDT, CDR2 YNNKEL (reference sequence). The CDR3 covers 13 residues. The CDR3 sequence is CASSPGGVYGYTF. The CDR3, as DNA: TGTGCCAGCAGCCCCGGGGGCGTGTATGGCTACACCTTC.

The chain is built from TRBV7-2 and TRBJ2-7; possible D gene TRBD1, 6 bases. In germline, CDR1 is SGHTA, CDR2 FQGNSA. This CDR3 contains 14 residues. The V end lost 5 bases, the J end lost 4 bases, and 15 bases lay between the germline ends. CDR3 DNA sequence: TGTGCCAGCAGCATAACCGGGACACAATACGAGCAGTACTTC. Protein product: CASSITGTQYEQYF.

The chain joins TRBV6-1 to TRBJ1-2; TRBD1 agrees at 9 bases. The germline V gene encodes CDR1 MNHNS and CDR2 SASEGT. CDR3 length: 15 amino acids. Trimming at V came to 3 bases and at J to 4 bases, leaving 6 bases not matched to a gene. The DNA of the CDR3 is TGTGCCAGCAGTGATAGTCTACAGGGGGCCTATGGCTACACCTTC. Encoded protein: CASSDSLQGAYGYTF.

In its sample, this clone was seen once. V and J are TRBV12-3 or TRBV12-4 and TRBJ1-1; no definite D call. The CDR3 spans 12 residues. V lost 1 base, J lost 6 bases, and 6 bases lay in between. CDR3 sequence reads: CASSLEGPEAFF. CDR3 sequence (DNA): TGTGCCAGCAGTTTAGAAGGGCCTGAAGCTTTCTTT.

CDR3 nucleotide sequence: TGCAGCGTTGGTTCAGGGGGTGGGAACACTGAAGCTTTCTTT. As protein: CSVGSGGGNTEAFF. The chain employs TRBV29-1 and TRBJ1-1, with 7 positions matching TRBD1. Germline CDR1 is SQVTM and CDR2 is ANQGSEA. Trimming cost V 4 bases and J 1 base; bases outside gene matches: 6. The length of the CDR3 is 14 residues.